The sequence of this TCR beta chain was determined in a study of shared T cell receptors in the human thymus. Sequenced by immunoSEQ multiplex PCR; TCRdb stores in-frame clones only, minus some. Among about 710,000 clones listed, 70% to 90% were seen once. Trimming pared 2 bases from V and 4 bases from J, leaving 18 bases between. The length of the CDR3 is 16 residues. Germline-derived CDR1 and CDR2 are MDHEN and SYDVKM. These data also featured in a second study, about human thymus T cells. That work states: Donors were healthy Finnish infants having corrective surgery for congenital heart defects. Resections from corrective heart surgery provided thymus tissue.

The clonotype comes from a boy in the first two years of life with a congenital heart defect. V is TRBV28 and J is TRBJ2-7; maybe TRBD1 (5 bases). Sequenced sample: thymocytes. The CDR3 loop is CASSLKGNGGTYEQYF. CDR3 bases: TGTGCCAGCAGTTTAAAGGGGAATGGTGGAACATACGAGCAGTACTTC. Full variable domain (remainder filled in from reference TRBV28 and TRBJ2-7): DVKVTQSSRYLVKRTGEKVFLECVQDMDHENMFWYRQDPGLGLRLIYFSYDVKMKEKGDIPEGYSVSREKKERFSLILESASTNQTSMYLCASSLKGNGGTYEQYFGPGTRLTVT.